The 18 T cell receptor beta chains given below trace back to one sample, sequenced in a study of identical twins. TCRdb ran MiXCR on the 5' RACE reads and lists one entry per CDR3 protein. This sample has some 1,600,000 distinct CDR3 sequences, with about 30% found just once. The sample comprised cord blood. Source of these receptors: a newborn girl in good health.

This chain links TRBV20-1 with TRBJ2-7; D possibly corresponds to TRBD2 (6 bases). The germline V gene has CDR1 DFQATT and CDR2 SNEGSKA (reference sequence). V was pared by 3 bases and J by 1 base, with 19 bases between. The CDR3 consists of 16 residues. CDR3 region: CSASGLGRGASYEQYF. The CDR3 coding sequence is TGCAGTGCTAGTGGTTTGGGTCGCGGGGCTTCCTACGAGCAGTACTTC.

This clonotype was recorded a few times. CDR3 amino acids: CASSLVASGHYEQYF. As DNA, the CDR3 is TGTGCCAGCAGCTTAGTTGCTAGCGGGCACTACGAGCAGTACTTC. This sequence joins TRBV7-2 and TRBJ2-7; 8 nucleotides align to TRBD2. The CDR3 contains 15 residues. In germline, CDR1 is SGHTA, CDR2 FQGNSA. After removal of 1 base from V and 3 bases from J, the junction contained 5 bases not matched to a gene.

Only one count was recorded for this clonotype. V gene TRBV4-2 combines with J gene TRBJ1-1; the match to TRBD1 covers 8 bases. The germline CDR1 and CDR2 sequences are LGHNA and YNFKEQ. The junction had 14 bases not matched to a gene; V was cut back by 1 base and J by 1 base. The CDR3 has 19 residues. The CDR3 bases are TGTGCCAGCAGCCAAGTCCGGGACAGGCGACTTACCCCGAACACTGAAGCTTTCTTT. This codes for CASSQVRDRRLTPNTEAFF.

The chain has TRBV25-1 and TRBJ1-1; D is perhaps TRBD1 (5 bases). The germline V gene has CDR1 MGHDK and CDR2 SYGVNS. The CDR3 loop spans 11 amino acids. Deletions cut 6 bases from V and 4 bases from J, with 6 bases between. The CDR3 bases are TGTGCCAGCAGGGGGCGCACTGAAGCTTTCTTT. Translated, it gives CASRGRTEAFF.

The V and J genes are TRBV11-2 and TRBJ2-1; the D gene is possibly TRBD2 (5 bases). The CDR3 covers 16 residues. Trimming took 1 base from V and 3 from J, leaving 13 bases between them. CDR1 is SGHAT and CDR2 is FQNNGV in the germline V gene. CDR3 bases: TGTGCCAGCAGCTTAGGGGCTAGCTCATACTACAATGAGCAGTTCTTC. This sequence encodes CASSLGASSYYNEQFF. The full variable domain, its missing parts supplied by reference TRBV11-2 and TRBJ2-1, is EAGVAQSPRYKIIEKRQSVAFWCNPISGHATLYWYQQILGQGPKLLIQFQNNGVVDDSQLPKDRFSAERLKGVDSTLKIQPAKLEDSAVYLCASSLGASSYYNEQFFGPGTRLTVL.

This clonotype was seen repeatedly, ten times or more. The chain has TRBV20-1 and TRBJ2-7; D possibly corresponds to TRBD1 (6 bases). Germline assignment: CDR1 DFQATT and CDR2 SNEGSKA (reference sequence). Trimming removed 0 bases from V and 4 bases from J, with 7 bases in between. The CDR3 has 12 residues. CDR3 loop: CSARDQGYEQYF. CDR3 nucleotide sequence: TGCAGTGCTAGAGATCAGGGGTACGAGCAGTACTTC.

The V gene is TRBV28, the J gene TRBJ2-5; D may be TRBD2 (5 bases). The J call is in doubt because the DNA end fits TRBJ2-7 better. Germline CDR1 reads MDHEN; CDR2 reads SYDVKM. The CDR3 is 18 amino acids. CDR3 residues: CASSFPSASSYEDYEQYF. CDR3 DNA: TGTGCCAGCAGTTTCCCGTCGGCTAGCTCCTATGAGGACTACGAGCAGTACTTC.

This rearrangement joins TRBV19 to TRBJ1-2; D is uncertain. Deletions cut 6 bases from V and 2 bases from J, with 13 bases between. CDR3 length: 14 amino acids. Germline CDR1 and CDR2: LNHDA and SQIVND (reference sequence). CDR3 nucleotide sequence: TGTGCCAGTAGCCAAGGGCTCTTGAACTATGGCTACACCTTC. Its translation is CASSQGLLNYGYTF.

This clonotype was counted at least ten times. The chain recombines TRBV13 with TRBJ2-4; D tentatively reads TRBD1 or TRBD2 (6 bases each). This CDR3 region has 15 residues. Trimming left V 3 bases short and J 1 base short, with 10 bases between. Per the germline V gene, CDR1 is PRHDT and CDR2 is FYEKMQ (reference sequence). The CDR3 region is CASSLRGVAKNIQYF. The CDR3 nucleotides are TGTGCCAGCAGCTTGAGGGGGGTGGCCAAAAACATTCAGTACTTC.

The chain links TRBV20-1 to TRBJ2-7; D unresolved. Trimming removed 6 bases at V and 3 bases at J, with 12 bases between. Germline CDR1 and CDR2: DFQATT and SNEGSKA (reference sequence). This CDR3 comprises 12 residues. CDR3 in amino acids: CSASDKDYEQYF. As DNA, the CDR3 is TGCAGTGCCAGCGACAAGGACTACGAGCAGTACTTC.

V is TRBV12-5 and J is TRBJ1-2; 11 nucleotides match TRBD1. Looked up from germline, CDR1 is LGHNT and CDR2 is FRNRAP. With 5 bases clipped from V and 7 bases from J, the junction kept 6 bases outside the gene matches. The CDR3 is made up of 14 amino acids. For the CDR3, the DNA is TGTGCTAGTGGTCCCGGACAGGGGGCGACTGGCTACACCTTC. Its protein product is CASGPGQGATGYTF.

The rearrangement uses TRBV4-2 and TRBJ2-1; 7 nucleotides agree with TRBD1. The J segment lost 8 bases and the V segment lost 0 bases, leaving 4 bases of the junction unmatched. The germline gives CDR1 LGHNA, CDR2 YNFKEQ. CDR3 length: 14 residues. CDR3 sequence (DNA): TGTGCCAGCAGCCAAGATAGGGGGCGCGATGAGCAGTTCTTC. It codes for CASSQDRGRDEQFF.

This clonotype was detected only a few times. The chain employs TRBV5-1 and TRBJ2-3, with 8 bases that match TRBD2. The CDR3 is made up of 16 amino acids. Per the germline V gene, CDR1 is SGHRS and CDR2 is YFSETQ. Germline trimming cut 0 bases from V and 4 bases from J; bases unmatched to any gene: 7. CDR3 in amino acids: CASSLDGAGGSDTQYF. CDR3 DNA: TGCGCCAGCAGCTTGGATGGTGCGGGGGGCTCAGATACGCAGTATTTT.

CDR3 bases: TGTGCCAGCAGCTTGGCGGACAACTCCTACGAGCAGTACTTC. Translated: CASSLADNSYEQYF. V and J are TRBV5-4 and TRBJ2-7, with D possibly being TRBD1 (5 bases). CDR3 size: 14 residues. Germline V gene lookup returns CDR1 SGHNT and CDR2 YYREEE (reference sequence). Trimming took off 0 bases at V and 0 bases at J, with 7 bases between the two ends.

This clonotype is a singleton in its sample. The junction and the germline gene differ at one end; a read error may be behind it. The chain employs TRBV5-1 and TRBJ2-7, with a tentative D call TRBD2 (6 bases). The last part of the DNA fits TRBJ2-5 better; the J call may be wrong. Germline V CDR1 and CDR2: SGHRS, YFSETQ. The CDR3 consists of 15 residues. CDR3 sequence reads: CAGSFLAGNQETQYF. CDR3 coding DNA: TGCGCCGGCAGCTTCCTGGCGGGGAATCAAGAGACCCAGTACTTC.

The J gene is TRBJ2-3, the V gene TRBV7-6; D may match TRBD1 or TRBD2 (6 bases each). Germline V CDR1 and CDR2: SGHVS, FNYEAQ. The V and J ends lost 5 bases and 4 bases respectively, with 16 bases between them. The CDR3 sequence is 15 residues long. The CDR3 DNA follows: TGTGCCAGCAGCCGGGGGAACAGGGCGGCAGATACGCAGTATTTT. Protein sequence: CASSRGNRAADTQYF.

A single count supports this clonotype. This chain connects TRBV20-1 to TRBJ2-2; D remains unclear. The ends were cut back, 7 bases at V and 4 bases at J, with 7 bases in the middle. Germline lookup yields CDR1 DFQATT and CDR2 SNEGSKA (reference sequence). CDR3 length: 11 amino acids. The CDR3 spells CSGLATGELFF. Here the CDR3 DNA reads TGCAGTGGACTCGCCACCGGGGAGCTGTTTTTT.

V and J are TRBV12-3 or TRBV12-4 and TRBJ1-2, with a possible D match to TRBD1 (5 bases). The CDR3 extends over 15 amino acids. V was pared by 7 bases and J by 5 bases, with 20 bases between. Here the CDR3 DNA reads TGTGCCAGCACTTTCAGGAAGGGGATTTTATATGGCTACACCTTC. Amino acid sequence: CASTFRKGILYGYTF.